A single sample is the source of the 20 T cell receptor gamma chains below, sequenced in a study of γδ T cells in repeated Plasmodium falciparum infection. Vgamma9/Vdelta2+ and Vdelta2-negative gammadelta T cells were flow-sorted from PBMC for bulk sequencing. TCRdb fed the multiplex PCR reads into CATT to redo clone calling. The sample contains about 26,000 gamma-chain clones, around 3% of which appear only once. The material sequenced was gamma-delta T cells from blood. These receptors all come from a pool of human donors (malaria-infected and uninfected, not separated).

This clone has a count of ten or more. This chain uses TRGV3 with TRGJ1 or TRGJ2. The CDR3 length is 10 residues. The V gene's germline CDR1 is VTNTFY and CDR2 YDVSTARD (reference sequence). V shed 6 bases, J shed 12 bases, and the junction held 8 bases outside the gene matches. CDR3 sequence reads: CATWMLLKLF. The CDR3 DNA follows: TGTGCCACCTGGATGCTTTTGAAACTCTTT.

This clone was seen repeatedly, ten times or more. This probably arose from a read error, given a far larger clone one base away. Other DNA sequences in the sample encode the same CDR3. The J gene is TRGJ1 or TRGJ2, the V gene TRGV8. The J gene, left out of TCRdb, was set here by checking the DNA against germline. Germline loops: CDR1 VENAVY, CDR2 YDSYNSRV. The CDR3 consists of 15 residues. The CDR3 sequence: CATWDIPADYYKKLF. DNA of the CDR3: TGCGCCACCTGGGATATCCCGGCGGATTATTATAAGAAACTCTTT.

Many counts were recorded for this clone. Given a much more abundant clone one base away, this may be a read error. The chain couples TRGV9 to TRGJ1 or TRGJ2. With 6 bases clipped from V and 3 bases from J, the junction kept 2 bases outside the gene matches. This CDR3 contains 11 residues. CDR1 and CDR2 (germline): GITISATS, ISYDGTV (reference sequence). CDR3 loop: CALWSYYKKLF. DNA of the CDR3: TGTGCCTTGTGGTCTTATTATAAGAAACTCTTT.

This clone has a handful of counts. A far larger clone is only one base removed, so a read error is likely. The same CDR3 can be traced to other DNA sequences in this sample. The V gene is TRGV9, the J gene TRGJP1. TCRdb gives no J gene; it was assigned here by matching the DNA to germline. The CDR3 has 17 residues. CDR1 and CDR2 from the germline V gene are GITISATS and ISYDGTV (reference sequence). As DNA, the CDR3 is TGCGCCTTGTGGGAGCCCCGAACTTATACCACTGGTTGGTTCAAGATATTT. Translation gives CALWEPRTYTTGWFKIF.

This clone was observed many times. For this DNA, TCRdb reports the protein of a much larger clone, which diverges at residue 10, most likely from a read error; the protein presented here is translated directly from the DNA. The chain couples TRGV9 to TRGJP1. The J gene is absent in TCRdb and was assigned here via DNA matching to germline. This CDR3 has 15 residues. Germline V lookup: CDR1 GITISATS, CDR2 ISYDGTV (reference sequence). The CDR3 DNA reads TGTGCCTTGTGGGAGTTATATACCACTGATTGGTTCAAGATATTT. This gives the protein CALWELYTTDWFKIF.

This clone was seen many times. With a far larger clone one base away, a read error is the likely cause. Other DNA sequences in the same sample also yield this CDR3. This chain uses TRGV9 with TRGJ1 or TRGJ2. The CDR3 has 15 amino acids. Germline V gene sequence: CDR1 GITISATS, CDR2 ISYDGTV (reference sequence). CDR3: CALWEARENYYKKLF. CDR3 nucleotides: TGTGCCTTGTGGGAGGCCCGGGAGAATTATTATAAGAAACTCTTC.

Regarding this clone: The translation of this DNA and the TCRdb protein of a much larger clone differ at residue 8, probably owing to a read error; the protein shown here is translated from the DNA. This chain joins TRGV2 and TRGJP2. TCRdb supplies no J gene; here it was assigned by aligning the nucleotide sequence to germline. The V gene's germline CDR1 is EGSNGY and CDR2 YDSYNSKV. J gave up 11 bases and V 0 bases, and 6 bases lay outside the gene matches. This CDR3 has 13 residues. In DNA, the CDR3 is TGTGCCACCTGGGACGGGCAGGGATGGATCAAGACGTTT. It specifies CATWDGQGWIKTF.

This clone turned up a few times. This DNA's translation differs at residue 10 from TCRdb's protein, which comes from a much larger clone; a read error is likely, and the protein shown is translated from the DNA. J is TRGJ1 or TRGJ2 and V is TRGV2. Germline CDR1 reads EGSNGY; CDR2 reads YDSYNSKV. The CDR3 extends over 14 amino acids. The chain's CDR3 is CATWDGPGYDKKLF. In DNA, the CDR3 is TGTGCCACCTGGGACGGGCCGGGTTATGATAAGAAACTCTTT.

Many counts were recorded for this clone. Only one base separates this from a far larger clonotype, so it likely reflects a read error. Different DNA sequences within this sample yield the same CDR3. TRGV4 is the V gene, and the J gene was not called. Per the germline V gene, CDR1 is EGSTGY and CDR2 is YDSYTSSV. The CDR3 runs to 13 residues. CDR3 sequence: CATWDDLYYKKLF. The CDR3 DNA sequence: TGTGCCACCTGGGATGATCTTTATTATAAGAAACTCTTC.

This clone was detected a few times. TCRdb attributes to this sequence the protein of a much larger clone, which differs from the DNA translation at residue 7; a read error is likely, and the protein displayed is translated from the DNA. The chain uses TRGV9 and TRGJP. As TCRdb names no J gene, one was assigned here on the basis of a DNA match to germline. From germline, CDR1 is GITISATS and CDR2 ISYDGTV (reference sequence). V was clipped by 0 bases and J by 5 bases; unmatched bases: 16. The CDR3 has 21 amino acids. CDR3 DNA sequence: TGTGCCTTGTGGGAGGTGCGTGGTTCGGTACGTAAAGAGTTGGGCAAAAAAATCAAGGTATTT. It codes for CALWEVRGSVRKELGKKIKVF.

Concerning this clone itself: TCRdb's protein, taken from a much larger clone, differs from this DNA's translation at residue 8, likely owing to a read error; the protein displayed comes from the DNA. The gene calls are TRGV2 and TRGJP1. TCRdb supplies no J gene; here it was assigned by aligning the nucleotide sequence to germline. CDR1 and CDR2 from the germline V gene are EGSNGY and YDSYNSKV. There are 18 residues in the CDR3. V trimming: 8 bases; J trimming: 0 bases; junction bases outside the gene matches: 18. The CDR3 sequence is CATSQMAFKYTTGWFKIF. The CDR3 DNA reads TGTGCCACCTCCCAGATGGCTTTTAAATATACCACTGGTTGGTTCAAGATATTT.

A remark on this clone: This likely came from a read error, as a far larger clone is one base away. The identical CDR3 is also encoded by other nucleotide sequences in the sample. The J gene is uncalled and the V gene is TRGV9. CDR3 length: 14 amino acids. CDR1 and CDR2 (germline): GITISATS, ISYDGTV (reference sequence). The CDR3 coding sequence is TGTGCCTTGTGGGAGGTGGTACCGGGGTATAAGAAACTCTTC. This codes for CALWEVVPGYKKLF.

This clone was counted at least ten times. The mismatch at residue 6 between this DNA's translation and the TCRdb protein of a much larger clone likely reflects a read error; the protein shown is translated from the DNA. The chain carries TRGV9 and TRGJP. The CDR3 consists of 17 residues. Trimming cost V 2 bases and J 5 bases; bases outside gene matches: 6. Looked up from germline, CDR1 is GITISATS and CDR2 is ISYDGTV (reference sequence). The CDR3 coding sequence is TGTGCCTTGTGGGAGGCGCGGGAAGAGTTGGGCAAAAAAATCAAGGTATTT. Amino acid sequence: CALWEAREELGKKIKVF.

This clone was observed at least ten times. A far larger clone is one nucleotide away, so this likely arose from a read error. The rearrangement uses TRGV2 and TRGJ1 or TRGJ2. In germline, CDR1 is EGSNGY, CDR2 YDSYNSKV. The CDR3 has 13 amino acids. The CDR3 DNA follows: TGTGCCACCCGGGACGGGCCTTATTATAAGAAACTCTTT. Its translation is CATRDGPYYKKLF.

Ten or more counts support this clone. TCRdb lists the protein of a much larger clone for this DNA, which differs at residue 9, so this is likely a read error; the protein given here is translated from the DNA itself. This chain joins TRGV2 and TRGJ1 or TRGJ2. Here the J gene was assigned by germline matching of the DNA, as TCRdb has none. Germline loops: CDR1 EGSNGY, CDR2 YDSYNSKV. CDR3 length: 13 amino acids. Germline trimming cut 0 bases from V and 8 bases from J; bases unmatched to any gene: 7. The CDR3 coding sequence is TGTGCCACCTGGGACGGGCGGAATCATAAGAAACTCTTT. It translates to CATWDGRNHKKLF.

The V gene was identified as TRGV3, while no J gene was called. Germline V CDR1 and CDR2: VTNTFY, YDVSTARD (reference sequence). The CDR3 is 12 amino acids. The CDR3 sequence: CATWDSWYYKLF. The CDR3, as DNA: TGTGCCACCTGGGACTCGTGGTATTATAAACTCTTT.

For the V gene the call is TRGV5; the J gene has no call. The CDR3 runs to 12 residues. Germline V gene sequence: CDR1 VINAFY, CDR2 YDVSNSKD. Written as DNA, the CDR3 is TGCAGTGCCACCTGGGAATGGCCCGACAAACTCTTT. Its translation: CSATWEWPDKLF.

As regards this clone: A far more abundant clone sits one base away, making this likely a read error. Because the CDR3's place on the DNA is in doubt, the DNA is left out and the CDR3 is given as listed by TCRdb. A V gene of TRGV2 was called, but no J gene was assigned. The germline V gene has CDR1 EGSNGY and CDR2 YDSYNSKV. The CDR3 numbers 30 amino acids, ends counted. The CDR3 loop reads CATWDGAIRNSLAVEQHLLSQVSIGRIQHF.

This clone was seen at least ten times. Since a far larger clone is one base different, this is likely a read error. Other DNA sequences from this sample encode an identical CDR3 as well. This chain uses TRGV5 with TRGJ1 or TRGJ2. From germline, CDR1 is VINAFY and CDR2 YDVSNSKD. The CDR3 spans 13 residues. This CDR3 is CATWTRNYYKKLF. The CDR3 bases are TGTGCCACCTGGACCAGGAATTACTATAAGAAACTCTTT.

Comments on this clone: The protein TCRdb gives is from a much larger clone and does not agree with this DNA's translation at residue 7, likely a read error; the protein shown here comes from the DNA. The chain links TRGV4 to TRGJ1 or TRGJ2. TCRdb carries no J gene annotation; the J gene was assigned here by matching the DNA with germline. The germline CDR1 and CDR2 sequences are EGSTGY and YDSYTSSV. The CDR3 totals 10 residues. Trimming removed 3 bases from V and 12 bases from J; junction bases left unmatched: 5. The CDR3 sequence: CATWDSRKLF. The CDR3 nucleotides are TGTGCCACCTGGGATTCGCGGAAACTCTTT.